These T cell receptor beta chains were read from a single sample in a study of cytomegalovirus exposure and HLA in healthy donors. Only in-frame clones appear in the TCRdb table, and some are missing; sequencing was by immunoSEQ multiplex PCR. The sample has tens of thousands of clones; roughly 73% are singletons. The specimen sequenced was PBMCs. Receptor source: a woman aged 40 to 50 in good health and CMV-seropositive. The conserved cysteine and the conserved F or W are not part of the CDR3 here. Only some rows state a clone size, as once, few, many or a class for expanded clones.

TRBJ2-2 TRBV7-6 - ASSLIAGGSNTGELF
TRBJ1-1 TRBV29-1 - SYERGRNTEAF
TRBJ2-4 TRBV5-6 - ASSLETGAEGDIQY
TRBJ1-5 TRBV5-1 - ASSLDEGQGQPQH
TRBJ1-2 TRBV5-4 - ASSLSGQGNYGYT
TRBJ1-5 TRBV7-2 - ASSRGSNQPQH
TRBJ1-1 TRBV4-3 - ASSQASGGWTEAF
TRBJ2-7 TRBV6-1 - ASSEHSYEQY
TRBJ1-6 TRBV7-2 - ASSRTPDRGRESPLH
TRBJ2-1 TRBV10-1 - ASSMTGGLVQF
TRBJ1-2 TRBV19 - ASRTGDHGYT
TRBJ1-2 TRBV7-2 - ASSSGRGRGYT
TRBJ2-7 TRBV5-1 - ASYPGTGVGYEQY
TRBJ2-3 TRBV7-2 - ASSSRTSGGGADTQY
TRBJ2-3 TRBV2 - ASSLDNYTQY
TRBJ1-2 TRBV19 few ASSWGGGYT
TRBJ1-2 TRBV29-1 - SVEAPDGYT
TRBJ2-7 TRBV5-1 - ASSLGGTGAYEQY
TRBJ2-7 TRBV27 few ATGDTGGYEQY
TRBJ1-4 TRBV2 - ASSEWGLSGEKLF
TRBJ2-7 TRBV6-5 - ASSYSRAGEQY
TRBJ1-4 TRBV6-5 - ASSGTATNEKLF
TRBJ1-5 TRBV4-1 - ASSRERGQPQH
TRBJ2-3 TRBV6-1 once ASTVQGATTQY
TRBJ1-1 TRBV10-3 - AISDGTGSEAF
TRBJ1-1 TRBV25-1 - ASSDPRLGSTEAF
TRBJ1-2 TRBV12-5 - ASGVGLLGYGYT
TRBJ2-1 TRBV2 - ASKELAGGLDEQF
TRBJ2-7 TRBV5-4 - ASSLEVTGGHEQY
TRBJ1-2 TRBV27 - ASKGGGDNYGYT
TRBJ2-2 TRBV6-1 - ASSEATTGLRTDTGELF
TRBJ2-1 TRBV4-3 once ASSRDLRGGYNEQF
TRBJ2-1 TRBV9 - ASSVLNSGHNEQF
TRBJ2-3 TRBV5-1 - ASSPGLAGVVRTGATQY
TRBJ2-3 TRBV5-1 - ASSLYRVGADTQY
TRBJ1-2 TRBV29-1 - SVGGQGQGYT
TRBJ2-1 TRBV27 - ASRRQLAGGDNEQF
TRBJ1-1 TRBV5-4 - ASSSEGGPPNTEAF
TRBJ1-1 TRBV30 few AWEQGYQTEAF
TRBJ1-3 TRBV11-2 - ASSPWTGDSGNTIY
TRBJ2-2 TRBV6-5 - ASSYADRVGTGELF
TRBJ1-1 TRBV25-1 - ASTYLEEAF
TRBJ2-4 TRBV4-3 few ASSQDTGAKNIQY
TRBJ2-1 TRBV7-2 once ASSSLPSGGYNEQF
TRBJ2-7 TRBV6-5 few ASRTWTGVRYEQY
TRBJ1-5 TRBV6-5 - ASGFEEGGNQPQH
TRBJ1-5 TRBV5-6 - ASSLGPDQPQH
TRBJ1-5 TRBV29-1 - SVDTGSNQPQH
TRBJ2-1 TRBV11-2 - ASSLDRRTVSF
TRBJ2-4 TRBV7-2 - ASSTRGGTVNIQY
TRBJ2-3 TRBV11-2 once ASTNFPGDRERDTQY
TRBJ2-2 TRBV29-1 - SVEGPNTGELF
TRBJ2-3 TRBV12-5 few ASGLGRGGRGTDTQY
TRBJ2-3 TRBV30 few AWSVQAGGGTQY
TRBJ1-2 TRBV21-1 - ASSRVDGYT
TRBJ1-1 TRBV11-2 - ASSFEGSSAEAF
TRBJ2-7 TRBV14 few ASSPYSRQVAYEQY
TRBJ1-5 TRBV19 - ASWDRGGQPQH
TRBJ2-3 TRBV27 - ASRWGVDTQY
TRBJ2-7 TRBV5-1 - ASSPTSLAYEQY